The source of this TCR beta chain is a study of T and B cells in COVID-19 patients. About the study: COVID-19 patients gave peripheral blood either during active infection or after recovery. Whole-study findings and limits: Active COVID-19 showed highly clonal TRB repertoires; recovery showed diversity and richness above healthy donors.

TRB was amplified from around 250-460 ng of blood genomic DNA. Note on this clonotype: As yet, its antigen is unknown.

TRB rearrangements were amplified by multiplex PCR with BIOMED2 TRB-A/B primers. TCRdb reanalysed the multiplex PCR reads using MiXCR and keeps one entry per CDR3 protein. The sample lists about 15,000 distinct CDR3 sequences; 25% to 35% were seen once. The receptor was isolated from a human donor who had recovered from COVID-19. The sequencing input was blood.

This CDR3 reads CATSLPEAFF. The CDR3 nucleotides read TGTGCCACCAGTCTTCCTGAAGCTTTCTTT. The V gene is TRBV24-1, the J gene TRBJ1-1, with unresolved D. CDR3 length: 10 residues. Trimming shortened V by 6 bases and J by 6 bases, and 4 bases separated the two germline ends. CDR1 and CDR2 from the germline V gene are KGHDR and SFDVKD.